This T cell receptor (beta chain) was sequenced for a study of T cell responses to AZD1222 COVID-19 vaccine. Overall study findings and caveats: At 160-218 and 743-854, vaccine-associated CD4 TCRs were dominant, and they spanned spike.

About this clone itself: Its specificity is unknown.

There are 13 residues in the CDR3. The V and J ends lost 3 bases and 3 bases respectively, with 7 bases between them. CDR1 is LGHNT, CDR2 FRNRAP, per germline. Clones were read by immunoSEQ multiplex PCR, and TCRdb kept only the in-frame ones, dropping some. The sample holds about 130,000 clones, 85% to 90% seen once. V is TRBV12-5 and J is TRBJ2-3, with D uncertain. The receptor was derived from an adult in good health. The specimen was peripheral blood, collected on day 0 of AZD1222 vaccination. Here the CDR3 DNA reads TGTGCTAGTGGTTTTTACGGGACAGATACGCAGTATTTT. Translated: CASGFYGTDTQYF.